This TCR beta chain was found in a study of molecular identifiers for immune sequencing clone quantification. As for the study in general: Replicate experiments divided RNA from approximately 22,000 or 94,000 naive CD8 cells into five parts and sequenced four.

This clonotype was detected ten times or more. The antigen is unknown. Study-level findings and limits: Sizes of highly expanded clones could be underestimated through identical TCRs sharing a barcode. A single cell's spiked Jurkat TCR RNA was reportedly detectable among 900,000 to 1,000,000 naive cells.

CDR3 size: 15 residues. V was pared by 0 bases and J by 7 bases, with 19 bases between. The germline V gene encodes CDR1 GTSNPN and CDR2 SVGIG (reference sequence). TCRdb re-analysed the PCR reads in MiXCR, keeping a single row per CDR3 protein. Of hundreds of thousands of distinct CDR3 sequences listed, less than 30% are singletons. For naive CD8 T cells, sorting used the CD8+CD4-CCR7+CD45RA+ phenotype. The sequencing input was naive CD8+ T cells from blood, with Jurkat cell RNA spiked in. Described subset: FACS-sorted CD8+CD4-CCR7+CD45RA+ naive T cells. The chain links TRBV30 to TRBJ2-7, with D perhaps TRBD2 (5 bases). The clonotype originates from a human donor in good health. Some libraries in this study had Jurkat cell RNA spiked in. The DNA for the CDR3 is TGTGCCTGGAGTGTCCGCGGGCCCCCGGCTTTAGAGCAGTACTTC. Protein sequence: CAWSVRGPPALEQYF.